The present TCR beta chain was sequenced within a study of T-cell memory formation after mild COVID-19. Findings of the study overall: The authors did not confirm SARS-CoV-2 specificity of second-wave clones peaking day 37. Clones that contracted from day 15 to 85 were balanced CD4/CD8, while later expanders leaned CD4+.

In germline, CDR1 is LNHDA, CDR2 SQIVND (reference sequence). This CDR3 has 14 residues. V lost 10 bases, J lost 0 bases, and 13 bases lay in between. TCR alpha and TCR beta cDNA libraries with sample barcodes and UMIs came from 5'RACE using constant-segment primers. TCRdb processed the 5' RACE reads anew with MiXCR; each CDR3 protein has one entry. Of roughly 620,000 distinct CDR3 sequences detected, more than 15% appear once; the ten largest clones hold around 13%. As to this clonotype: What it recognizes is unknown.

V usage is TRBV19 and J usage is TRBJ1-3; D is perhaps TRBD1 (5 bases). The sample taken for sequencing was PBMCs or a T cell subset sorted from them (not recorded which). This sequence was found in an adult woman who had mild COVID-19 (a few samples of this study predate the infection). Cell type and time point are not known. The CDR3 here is CATHRGSSGNTIYF. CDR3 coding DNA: TGTGCCACCCATCGGGGGAGCTCTGGAAACACCATATATTTT.